The rows below give T cell receptor beta chains drawn from one sample of a study of OX40 agonist ivuxolimab in advanced cancers. Profiled with immunoSEQ multiplex PCR; TCRdb holds only in-frame clones, not every one. Of around 79,000 clones listed, around nine tenths are singletons. This material consisted of CD4+ or CD8+ T cells sorted from blood, taken in a trial of the OX40 agonist ivuxolimab. Every receptor here comes from an adult with an advanced solid tumor such as melanoma, head and neck, liver or kidney cancer. The CDR3 runs from the conserved cysteine through the conserved F or W. The D gene is left open where the match is weak. Clone size appears in some rows only: once, few, many, or a class for an expanded clone.

J	V	size	D	CDR3	DNA
TRBJ2-7	TRBV9	once	NA	CASSPRTAPQEQYF	TGTGCCAGCAGCCCACGGACCGCTCCCCAAGAGCAGTACTTC
TRBJ2-2	TRBV5-1	once	NA	CASRRDFTGELFF	TGCGCCAGCAGGCGGGATTTCACCGGGGAGCTGTTTTTT
TRBJ1-4	TRBV29-1	NA	NA	CSVIGGEKLFF	TGCAGCGTTATTGGGGGTGAAAAACTGTTTTTT
TRBJ1-5	TRBV6-5	NA	NA	CASSTSWQGNQPQHF	TGTGCCAGCAGTACCTCCTGGCAGGGTAATCAGCCCCAGCATTTT
TRBJ1-2	TRBV29-1	NA	NA	CSVRRHSNYGYTF	TGCAGCGTGAGAAGGCACTCTAACTATGGCTACACCTTC
TRBJ1-2	TRBV29-1	NA	NA	CSVGEDFYGYTF	TGCAGCGTTGGGGAGGACTTCTATGGCTACACCTTC
TRBJ2-2	TRBV19	once	TRBD2	CAIRKAGADGELFF	TGTGCCATAAGAAAAGCGGGAGCGGACGGGGAGCTGTTTTTT
TRBJ1-5	TRBV28	NA	TRBD1	CASRSGQGGQPQHF	TGTGCCAGCAGATCAGGACAGGGGGGGCAGCCCCAGCATTTT
TRBJ1-3	TRBV19	NA	NA	CASSTRTPRIGNTIYF	TGTGCCAGTAGTACACGGACACCGAGGATTGGAAACACCATATATTTT
TRBJ1-5	TRBV7-9	NA	NA	CASSLGVGDVSNQPQHF	TGTGCCAGCAGCTTAGGAGTTGGGGACGTAAGCAATCAGCCCCAGCATTTT